The 3 T cell receptor beta chains listed next were all sequenced from one sample in a study of cytomegalovirus exposure and HLA in healthy donors. PCR employed 60 Vbeta and 13 Jbeta primers. Method: immunoSEQ multiplex PCR; TCRdb's copy keeps in-frame clones and lacks some. Of approximately 220,000 clones listed, 82% were seen once; the top ten hold 4.5% to 7%. Material: PBMCs. The receptors derive from a man aged 40-50 years in good health and CMV-seropositive.

J is TRBJ2-3 and V is TRBV15, with D hard to call. CDR3 length: 11 residues. CDR1 is LNHNV, CDR2 YYDKDF, per germline (reference sequence). Trimming left V 5 bases short and J 4 bases short, with 4 bases between. CDR3 region: CATSSSDTQYF. The CDR3 DNA sequence: TGTGCCACCAGCTCCTCAGATACGCAGTATTTT. The entire variable domain, with the rest obtained from reference TRBV15 and TRBJ2-3, is as follows: DAMVIQNPRYQVTQFGKPVTLSCSQTLNHNVMYWYQQKSSQAPKLLFHYYDKDFNNEADTPDNFQSRRPNTSFCFLDIRSPGLGDTAMYLCATSSSDTQYFGPGTRLTVL.

This chain links TRBV29-1 with TRBJ2-7; D may be TRBD2 (6 bases). The CDR3 covers 10 residues. Germline CDR1 is SQVTM and CDR2 is ANQGSEA. Trimming removed 7 bases from V and 3 bases from J, with 7 bases in between. DNA for the CDR3: TGCAGCGCGGGGGACTACGAGCAGTACTTC. It is translated as CSAGDYEQYF.

The chain has TRBV19 and TRBJ1-1; D is unresolved. Germline loops: CDR1 LNHDA, CDR2 SQIVND (reference sequence). This CDR3 has 13 residues. Trimming stripped 3 bases from V and 7 bases from J, with 12 bases between. CDR3 DNA: TGTGCCAGTAGTATCTCTTATGGCGGTGAAGCTTTCTTT. Translated: CASSISYGGEAFF.